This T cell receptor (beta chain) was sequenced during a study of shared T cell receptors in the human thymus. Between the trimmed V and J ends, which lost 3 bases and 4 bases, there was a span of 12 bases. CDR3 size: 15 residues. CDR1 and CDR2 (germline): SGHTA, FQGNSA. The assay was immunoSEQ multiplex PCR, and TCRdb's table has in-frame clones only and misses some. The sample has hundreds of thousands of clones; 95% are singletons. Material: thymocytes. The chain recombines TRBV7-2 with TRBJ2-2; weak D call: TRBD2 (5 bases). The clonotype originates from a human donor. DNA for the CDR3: TGTGCCAGCAGCTTCCCCCGCGAGGGCACCGGGGAGCTGTTTTTT. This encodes CASSFPREGTGELFF.